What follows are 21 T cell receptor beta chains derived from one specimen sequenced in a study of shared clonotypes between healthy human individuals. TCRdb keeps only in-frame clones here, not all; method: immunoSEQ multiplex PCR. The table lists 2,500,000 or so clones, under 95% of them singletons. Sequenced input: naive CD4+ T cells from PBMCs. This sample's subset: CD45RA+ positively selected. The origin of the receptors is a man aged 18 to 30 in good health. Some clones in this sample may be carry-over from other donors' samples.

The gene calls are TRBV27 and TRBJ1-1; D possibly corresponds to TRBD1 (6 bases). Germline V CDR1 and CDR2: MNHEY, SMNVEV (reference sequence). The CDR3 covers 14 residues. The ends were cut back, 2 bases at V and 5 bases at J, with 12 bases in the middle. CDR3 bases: TGTGCCAGCAGTTTAGACAGGTCTTGGACTGAAGCTTTCTTT. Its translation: CASSLDRSWTEAFF.

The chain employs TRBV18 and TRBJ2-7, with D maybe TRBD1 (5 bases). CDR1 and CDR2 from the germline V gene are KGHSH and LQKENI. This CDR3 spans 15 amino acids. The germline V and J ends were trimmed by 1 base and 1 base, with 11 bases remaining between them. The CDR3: CASSPLLSGSYEQYF. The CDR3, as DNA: TGTGCCAGCTCACCACTCCTCTCAGGGTCCTACGAGCAGTACTTC.

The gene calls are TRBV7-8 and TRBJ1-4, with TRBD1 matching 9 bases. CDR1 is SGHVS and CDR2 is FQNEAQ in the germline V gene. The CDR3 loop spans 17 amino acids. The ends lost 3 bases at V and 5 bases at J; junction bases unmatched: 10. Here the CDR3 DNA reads TGTGCCAGCAGCTTTGACCGGGACAGGGCTGAGAATGAAAAACTGTTTTTT. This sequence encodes CASSFDRDRAENEKLFF.

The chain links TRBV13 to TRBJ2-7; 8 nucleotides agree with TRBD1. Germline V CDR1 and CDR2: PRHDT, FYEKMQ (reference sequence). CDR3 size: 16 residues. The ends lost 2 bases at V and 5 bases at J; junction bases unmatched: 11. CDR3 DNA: TGTGCCAGCAGCTTACCCCAGTGGACAGGGATGCACGAGCAGTACTTC. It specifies CASSLPQWTGMHEQYF.

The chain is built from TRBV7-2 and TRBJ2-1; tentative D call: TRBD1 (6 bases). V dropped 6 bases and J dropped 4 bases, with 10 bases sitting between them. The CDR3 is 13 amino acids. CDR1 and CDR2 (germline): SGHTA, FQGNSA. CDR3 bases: TGTGCCAGCAGACTAGACAGGTACAATGAGCAGTTCTTC. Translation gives CASRLDRYNEQFF.

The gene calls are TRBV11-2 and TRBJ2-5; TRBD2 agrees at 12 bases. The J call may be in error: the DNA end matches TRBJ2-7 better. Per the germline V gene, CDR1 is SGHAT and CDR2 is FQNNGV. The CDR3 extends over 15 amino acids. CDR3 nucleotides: TGTGCCAGCAGCCGACTAGCGGGAGTATCTACCGAGCAGTACTTC. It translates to CASSRLAGVSTEQYF.

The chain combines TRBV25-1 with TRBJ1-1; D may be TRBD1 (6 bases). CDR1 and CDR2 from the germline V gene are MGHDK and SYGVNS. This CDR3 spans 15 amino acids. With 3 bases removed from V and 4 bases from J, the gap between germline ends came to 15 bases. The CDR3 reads CASSDRVKGGTEAFF. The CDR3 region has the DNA TGTGCCAGCAGTGACAGGGTGAAGGGGGGCACTGAAGCTTTCTTT. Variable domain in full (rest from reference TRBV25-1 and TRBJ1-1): EADIYQTPRYLVIGTGKKITLECSQTMGHDKMYWYQQDPGMELHLIHYSYGVNSTEKGDLSSESTVSRIRTEHFPLTLESARPSHTSQYLCASSDRVKGGTEAFFGQGTRLTVV.

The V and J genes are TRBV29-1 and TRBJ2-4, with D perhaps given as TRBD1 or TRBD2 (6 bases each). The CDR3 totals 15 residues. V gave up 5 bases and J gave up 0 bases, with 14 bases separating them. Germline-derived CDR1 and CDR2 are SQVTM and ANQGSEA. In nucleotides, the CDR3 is TGCAGCGTTAAAGGAGGGGGTCTAGCCAAAAACATTCAGTACTTC. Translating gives CSVKGGGLAKNIQYF. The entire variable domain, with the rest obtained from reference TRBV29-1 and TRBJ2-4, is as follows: SAVISQKPSRDICQRGTSLTIQCQVDSQVTMMFWYRQQPGQSLTLIATANQGSEATYESGFVIDKFPISRPNLTFSTLTVSNMSPEDSSIYLCSVKGGGLAKNIQYFGAGTRLSVL.

In nucleotides, the CDR3 is TGTGCCAGCAGCCAATCCTGGACTAGCGGGAGGGCCACGGAGACCCAGTACTTC. Encoded protein: CASSQSWTSGRATETQYF. The chain uses TRBV7-9 and TRBJ2-5, with 15 bases fitting TRBD2. The V gene's germline CDR1 is SEHNR and CDR2 FQNEAQ (reference sequence). This CDR3 region has 18 residues. V lost 5 bases and J lost 5; bases outside the gene matches: 12.

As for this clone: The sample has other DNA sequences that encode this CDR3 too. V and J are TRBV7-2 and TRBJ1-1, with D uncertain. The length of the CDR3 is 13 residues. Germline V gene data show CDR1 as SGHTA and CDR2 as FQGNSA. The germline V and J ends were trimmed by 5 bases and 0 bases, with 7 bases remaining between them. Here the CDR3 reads CASSPALNTEAFF. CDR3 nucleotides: TGTGCCAGCAGCCCCGCGCTGAACACTGAAGCTTTCTTT.

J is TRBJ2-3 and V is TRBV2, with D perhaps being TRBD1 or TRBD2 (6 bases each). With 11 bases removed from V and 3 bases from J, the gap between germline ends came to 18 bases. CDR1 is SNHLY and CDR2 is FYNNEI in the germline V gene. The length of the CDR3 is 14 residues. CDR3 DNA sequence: TGTGCCTCACGGACCGGGGGCGGTACAGATACGCAGTATTTT. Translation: CASRTGGGTDTQYF.

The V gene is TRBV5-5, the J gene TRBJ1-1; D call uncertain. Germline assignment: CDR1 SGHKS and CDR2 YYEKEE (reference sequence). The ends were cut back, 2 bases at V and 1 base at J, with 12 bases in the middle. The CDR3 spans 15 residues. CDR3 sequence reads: CASSFLWVRNTEAFF. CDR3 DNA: TGTGCCAGCAGCTTTTTGTGGGTGAGGAACACTGAAGCTTTCTTT.

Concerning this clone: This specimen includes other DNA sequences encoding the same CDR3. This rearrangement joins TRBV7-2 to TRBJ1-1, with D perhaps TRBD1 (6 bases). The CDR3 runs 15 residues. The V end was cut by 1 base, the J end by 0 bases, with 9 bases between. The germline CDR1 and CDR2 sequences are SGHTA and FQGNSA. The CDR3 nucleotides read TGTGCCAGCAGCTTAGGGGGGGCCCTGAACACTGAAGCTTTCTTT. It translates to CASSLGGALNTEAFF.

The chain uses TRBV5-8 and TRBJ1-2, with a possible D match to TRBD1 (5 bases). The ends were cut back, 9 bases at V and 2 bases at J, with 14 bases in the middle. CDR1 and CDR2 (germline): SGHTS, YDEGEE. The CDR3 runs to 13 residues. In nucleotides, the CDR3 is TGTGCCACCTCCACGGGGCTCAACTATGGCTACACCTTC. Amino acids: CATSTGLNYGYTF. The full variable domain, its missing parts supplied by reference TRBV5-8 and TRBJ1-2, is EAGVTQSPTHLIKTRGQQATLRCSPISGHTSVYWYQQALGLGLQFLLWYDEGEERNRGNFPPRFSGRQFPNYSSELNVNALELEDSALYLCATSTGLNYGYTFGSGTRLTVV.

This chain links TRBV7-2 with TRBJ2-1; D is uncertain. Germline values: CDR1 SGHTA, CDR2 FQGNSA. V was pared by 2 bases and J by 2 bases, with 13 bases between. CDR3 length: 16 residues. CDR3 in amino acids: CASSLTSDPTYNEQFF. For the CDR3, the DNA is TGTGCCAGCAGCTTAACCTCCGATCCAACCTACAATGAGCAGTTCTTC.

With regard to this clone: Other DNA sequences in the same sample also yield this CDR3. CDR3 coding DNA: TGTGCCAGCAGCGGGACAGGGAACACCGGGGAGCTGTTTTTT. It specifies CASSGTGNTGELFF. V gene TRBV2 combines with J gene TRBJ2-2, with 8 bases lining up with TRBD1. V shed 6 bases, J shed 1 base, and the junction held 1 base outside the gene matches. Germline CDR1 reads SNHLY; CDR2 reads FYNNEI. The CDR3 covers 14 residues.

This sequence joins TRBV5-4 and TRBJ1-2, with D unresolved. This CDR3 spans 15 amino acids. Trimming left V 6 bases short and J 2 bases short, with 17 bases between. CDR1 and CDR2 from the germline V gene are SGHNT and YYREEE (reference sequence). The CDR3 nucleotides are TGTGCCAGCACCCCGAGCGGCAGTTTAAACTATGGCTACACCTTC. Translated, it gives CASTPSGSLNYGYTF.

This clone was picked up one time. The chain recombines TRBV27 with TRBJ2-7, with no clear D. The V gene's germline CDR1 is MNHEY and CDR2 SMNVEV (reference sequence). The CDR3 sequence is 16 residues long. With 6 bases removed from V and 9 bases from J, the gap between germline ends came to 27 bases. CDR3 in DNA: TGTGCCAGCAGCCTCAGTCGGCACGGGCCCCTAAGTGGGCAGTACTTC. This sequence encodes CASSLSRHGPLSGQYF.

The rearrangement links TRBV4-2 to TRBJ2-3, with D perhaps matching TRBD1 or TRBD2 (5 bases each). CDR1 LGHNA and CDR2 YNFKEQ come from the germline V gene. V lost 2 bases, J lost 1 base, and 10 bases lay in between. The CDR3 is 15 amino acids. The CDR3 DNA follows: TGTGCCAGCAGCCAAATGGGACGGGGCACAGATACGCAGTATTTT. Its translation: CASSQMGRGTDTQYF.

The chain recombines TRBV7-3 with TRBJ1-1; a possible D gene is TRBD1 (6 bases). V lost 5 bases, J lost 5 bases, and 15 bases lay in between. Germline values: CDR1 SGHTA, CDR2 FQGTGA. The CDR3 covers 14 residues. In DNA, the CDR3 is TGTGCCAGCAGCCCACAGGGTTCAGTAACTGAAGCTTTCTTT. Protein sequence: CASSPQGSVTEAFF.

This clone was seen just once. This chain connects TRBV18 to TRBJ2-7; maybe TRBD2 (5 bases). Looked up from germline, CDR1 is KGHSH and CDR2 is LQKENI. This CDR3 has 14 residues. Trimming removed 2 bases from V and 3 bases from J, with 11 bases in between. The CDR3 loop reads CASSPNTEVYEQYF. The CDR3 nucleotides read TGTGCCAGCTCACCAAACACGGAGGTCTACGAGCAGTACTTC.